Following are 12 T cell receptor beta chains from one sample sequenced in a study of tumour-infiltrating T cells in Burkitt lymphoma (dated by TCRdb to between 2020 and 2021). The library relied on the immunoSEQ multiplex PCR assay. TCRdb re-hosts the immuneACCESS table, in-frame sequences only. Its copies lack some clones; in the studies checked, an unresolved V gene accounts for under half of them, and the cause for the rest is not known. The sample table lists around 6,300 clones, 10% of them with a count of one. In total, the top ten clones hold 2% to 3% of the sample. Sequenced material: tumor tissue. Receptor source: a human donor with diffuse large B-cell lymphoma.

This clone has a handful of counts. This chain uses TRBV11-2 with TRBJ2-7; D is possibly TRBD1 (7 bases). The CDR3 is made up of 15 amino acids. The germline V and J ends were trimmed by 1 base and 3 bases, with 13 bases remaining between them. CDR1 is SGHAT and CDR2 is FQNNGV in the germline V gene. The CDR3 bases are TGTGCCAGCAGCTTAGCCCCAGGGGGAGGCTACGAGCAGTACTTC. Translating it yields CASSLAPGGGYEQYF.

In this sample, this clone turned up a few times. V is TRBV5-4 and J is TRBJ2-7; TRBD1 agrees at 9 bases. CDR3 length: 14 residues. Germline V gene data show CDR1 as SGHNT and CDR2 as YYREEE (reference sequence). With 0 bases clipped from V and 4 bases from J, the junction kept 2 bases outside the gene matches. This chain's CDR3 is CASSLGQGEYEQYF. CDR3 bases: TGTGCCAGCAGCTTGGGACAGGGGGAGTACGAGCAGTACTTC.

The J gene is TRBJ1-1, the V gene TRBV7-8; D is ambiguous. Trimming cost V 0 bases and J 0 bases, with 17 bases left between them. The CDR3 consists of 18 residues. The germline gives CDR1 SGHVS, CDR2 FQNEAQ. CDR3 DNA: TGTGCCAGCAGCTTAGCCCATCCGCAGGCGATTATGAACACTGAAGCTTTCTTT. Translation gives CASSLAHPQAIMNTEAFF.

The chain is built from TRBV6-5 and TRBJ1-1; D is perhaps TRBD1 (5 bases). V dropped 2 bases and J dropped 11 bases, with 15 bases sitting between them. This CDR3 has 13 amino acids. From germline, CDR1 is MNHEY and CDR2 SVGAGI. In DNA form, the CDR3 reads TGTGCCAGCAGTTACGGGACCGACCTGCTGGCTTTCTTT. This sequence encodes CASSYGTDLLAFF.

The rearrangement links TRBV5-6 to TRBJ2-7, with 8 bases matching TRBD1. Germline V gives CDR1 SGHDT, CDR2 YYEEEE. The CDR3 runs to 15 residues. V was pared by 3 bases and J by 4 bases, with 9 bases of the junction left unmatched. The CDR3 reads CASSSGTGFFYEQYF. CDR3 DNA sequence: TGTGCCAGCAGCTCCGGGACAGGCTTTTTTTACGAGCAGTACTTC.

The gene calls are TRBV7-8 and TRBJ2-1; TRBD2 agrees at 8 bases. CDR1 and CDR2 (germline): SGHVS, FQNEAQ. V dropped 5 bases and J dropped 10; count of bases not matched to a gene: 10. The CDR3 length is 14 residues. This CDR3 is CASSGRGGLREQFF. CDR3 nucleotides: TGTGCCAGCAGCGGTCGGGGGGGCCTACGGGAGCAGTTCTTC.

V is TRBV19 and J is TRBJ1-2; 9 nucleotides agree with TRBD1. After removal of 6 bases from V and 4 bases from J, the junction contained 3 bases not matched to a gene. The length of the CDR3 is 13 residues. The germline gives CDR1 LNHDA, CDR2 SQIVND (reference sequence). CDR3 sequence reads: CASSPGQGYGYTF. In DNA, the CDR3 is TGTGCCAGTAGCCCGGGACAGGGCTATGGCTACACCTTC.

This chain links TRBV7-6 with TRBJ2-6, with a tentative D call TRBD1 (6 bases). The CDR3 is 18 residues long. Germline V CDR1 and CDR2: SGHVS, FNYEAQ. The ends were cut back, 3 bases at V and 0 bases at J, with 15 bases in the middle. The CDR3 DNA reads TGTGCCAGCAGCTTCACACAGGGCGCGAGCTCTGGGGCCAACGTCCTGACTTTC. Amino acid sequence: CASSFTQGASSGANVLTF.

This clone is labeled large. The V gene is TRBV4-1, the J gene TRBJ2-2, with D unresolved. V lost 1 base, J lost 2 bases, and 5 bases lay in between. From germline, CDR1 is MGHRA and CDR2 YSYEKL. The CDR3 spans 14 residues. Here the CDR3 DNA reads TGCGCCAGCAGCCAAGTGCCAAACACCGGGGAGCTGTTTTTT. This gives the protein CASSQVPNTGELFF.

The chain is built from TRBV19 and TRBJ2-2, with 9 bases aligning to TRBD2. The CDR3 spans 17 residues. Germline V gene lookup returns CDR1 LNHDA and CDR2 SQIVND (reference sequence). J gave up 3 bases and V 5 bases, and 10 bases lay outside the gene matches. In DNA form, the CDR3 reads TGTGCCAGTAGTTCCGCGGGGGGGGGTGTCGACACCGGGGAGCTGTTTTTT. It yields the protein CASSSAGGGVDTGELFF.

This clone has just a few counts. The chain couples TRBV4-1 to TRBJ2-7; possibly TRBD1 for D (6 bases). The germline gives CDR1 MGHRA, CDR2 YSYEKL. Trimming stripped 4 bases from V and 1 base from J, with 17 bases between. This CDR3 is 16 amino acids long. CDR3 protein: CASSLLPGTSSYEQYF. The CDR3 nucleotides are TGCGCCAGCAGCCTTTTACCCGGGACATCTTCCTACGAGCAGTACTTC.

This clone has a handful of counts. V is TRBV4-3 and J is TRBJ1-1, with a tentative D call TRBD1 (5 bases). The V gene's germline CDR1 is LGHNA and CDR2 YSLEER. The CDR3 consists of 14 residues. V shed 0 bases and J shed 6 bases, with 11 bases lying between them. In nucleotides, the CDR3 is TGCGCCAGCAGCCAAGATAACGGGGGTCCTGAAGCTTTCTTT. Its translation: CASSQDNGGPEAFF.